The 2 T cell receptor beta chains in this list originate from one sample, sequenced in a study of OX40 agonist ivuxolimab in advanced cancers. Some clones are missing from TCRdb's copy, which holds only in-frame ones; the method was immunoSEQ multiplex PCR. The profile shows about 100,000 clones, approximately 89% of them singletons. The specimen comprised CD4+ or CD8+ T cells sorted from blood, sampled in a trial of the OX40 agonist ivuxolimab. Receptors were obtained from an adult with an advanced solid tumor such as melanoma, head and neck, liver or kidney cancer.

The CDR3 sequence is CASGLRQGTYEQYF. The CDR3, as DNA: TGTGCCAGCGGACTGCGGCAGGGGACCTACGAGCAGTACTTC. The genes are TRBV28 and TRBJ2-7, with D perhaps TRBD1 (6 bases). Trimming took off 8 bases at V and 2 bases at J, with 16 bases between the two ends. Germline CDR1 MDHEN, CDR2 SYDVKM. The CDR3 extends over 14 amino acids.

The chain couples TRBV7-2 to TRBJ2-2; D gene unclear. Germline V gives CDR1 SGHTA, CDR2 FQGNSA. V lost 5 bases, J lost 6 bases, and 13 bases lay in between. The CDR3 extends over 14 amino acids. CDR3 in DNA: TGTGCCAGCAGCCCCCTGGGGTTGTCCGGGGAGCTGTTTTTT. This gives the protein CASSPLGLSGELFF.